The clone carrying this T cell receptor (beta chain) was counted a few times. No antigen is known for it. The sample originates from a study of T-cell reconstitution after alpha-beta-depleted transplantation in children. Overall study findings and caveats: When one year had passed after transplant, most T-cell counts and diversity came from newly produced T cells.

Unique molecular identifiers were incorporated into the prepared TCRbeta library. TCRdb called the PCR reads again in MiXCR, with one record for every CDR3 protein. The sample includes some 550,000 distinct CDR3 sequences, under 25% of them seen just once. Looked up from germline, CDR1 is SNHLY and CDR2 is FYNNEI. Losses at the gene ends were 2 bases for V and 11 bases for J; bases not matched to a gene: 13. CDR3 length: 16 amino acids. V usage is TRBV2 and J usage is TRBJ2-3, with 10 nucleotides matching TRBD2. The specimen was PBMCs, mostly from graft donor cells, collected 360 days after TCRalphabeta/CD19-depleted stem cell transplant. The TCR was taken from a boy under two years old who had a stem cell transplant for acute myeloid leukemia, so the T cells may come from the graft donor. CDR3 DNA sequence: TGTGCCAGCAGTGAAAGTAGAAGCGGGGGGGCCCTTTGGCAGTATTTT. Its protein is CASSESRSGGALWQYF.